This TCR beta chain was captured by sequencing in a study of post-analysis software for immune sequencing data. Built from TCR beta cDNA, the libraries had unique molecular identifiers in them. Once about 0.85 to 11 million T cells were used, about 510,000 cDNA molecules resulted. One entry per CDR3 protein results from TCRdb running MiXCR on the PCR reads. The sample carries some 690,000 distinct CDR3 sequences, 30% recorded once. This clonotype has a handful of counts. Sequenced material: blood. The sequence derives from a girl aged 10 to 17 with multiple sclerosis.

Here the CDR3 reads CATSDPRAPAGQPQHF. The DNA for the CDR3 is TGTGCCACCAGTGACCCCAGGGCCCCGGCGGGGCAGCCCCAGCATTTT. J is TRBJ1-5 and V is TRBV24-1, with a possible D match to TRBD1 (5 bases). Trimming removed 4 bases from V and 7 bases from J, with 19 bases in between. CDR3 length: 16 amino acids. Per the germline V gene, CDR1 is KGHDR and CDR2 is SFDVKD.